This T cell receptor beta chain was profiled in a study of cytomegalovirus exposure and HLA in healthy donors (dated by TCRdb to the late 2010s). Context from the whole study: According to an earlier analysis of 550 to 700 of the donors, 200 million or so T cells yielded 100 million or so unique TCR beta sequences and 276 Gb of sequence data. Approximately 300 gigabases of sequencing data and 75 million to 85 million unique TCR sequences made up an early release that covered several hundred HLA-typed donors. The genetic ancestry cluster associated with self-reported Caucasian donors included roughly 84% of the roughly 380 genotyped donors. The study aimed to test whether cataloging public T cell receptors could reveal signatures of past pathogen exposure. The T cell repertoires of 666 subjects were profiled by immunosequencing and related to cytomegalovirus serostatus. Besides the first cohort of around 670 subjects, a separate validation cohort made up of over a hundred different subjects was used. High-throughput TCR immunosequencing, statistical association of individual TCRs with disease status, and machine learning were combined to predict cytomegalovirus infection status. A later analysis re-analyzed previously published TCR beta repertoires from 500 to 700 donors and added high-resolution HLA genotyping to study TCR occurrence patterns. Rather than using new phenotypic data, the later analysis identified candidate immune exposures from TCR beta sequences and from how often those sequences occurred across donors. To decide whether each TCR beta V gene segment behaved as functional or pseudogenic, an earlier analysis of 587 of the donors relied on high-throughput TCR beta sequencing. Donor age, sex, ethnicity and CMV serostatus were collected together with the repertoire data. A later genetic analysis took genome-wide SNP genotypes for about three fifths of the 666 donors and used that subset as a discovery cohort. All discovery cohort repertoires had been generated on a single sequencing platform. HLA typing included class I and class II loci at four-digit resolution. Typing coverage differed by locus: A, B, C, DRB1 and DQB1 were typed in about 620-640 donors, DQA1 in about 510, DPA1 in nearly 610, and DPB1 in 450 to 480. Four to six DR-DQ haplotypes were handled as single units for association and clustering, since linkage in the cohort was strong. Across 300 to 500 genotyped donors of the cohort, an average of about 240,000 unique TCR beta nucleotide sequences per donor were sequenced, and roughly 20% of those sequences were non-productive. Points the paper makes about the study in general: Most TCR sequences were observed very rarely across donors, whereas some public TCRs were present in many individuals. The authors suggested that the approach could potentially be generalized to other disease states and immunological phenotypes. In a later analysis, HLA-associated TCR beta chains were found to be more clonally expanded and to have lower generation probabilities than equally common non-associated chains. In vitro tests confirmed that a few of the cytomegalovirus-associated TCR beta chains recognize cytomegalovirus antigens. CMV serostatus was the only immune exposure information available for the cohort. Only TCR beta chains were sequenced in this cohort, and the absence of alpha or paired-chain data limited detectable features. A later genetic analysis associated a missense DCLRE1C variant with V-gene and J-gene trimming of TCR beta chains, and an independent cohort replicated the association. In a later analysis, more than 15,000 TCR beta sequences were associated with specific HLA alleles at a false discovery rate of 0.05. Because counts were too low, about 18 rarely observed V segments, including chromosome 9 orphons, were left out of the earlier analysis of several hundred of the donors. A total of 150 to 200 TCR beta chains were listed by the study as associated with cytomegalovirus. Linkage disequilibrium might explain the correlated functional status among segregating V segments, but an unknown experimental factor could not be excluded. Some IMGT-functional V segments, including TRBV6-2 and TRBV6-3, could not be distinguished by the 87-base-pair reads and were therefore excluded. In a later analysis, the rate of TCR association differed among HLA loci, with DRB1 alleles having the most associated TCRs and HLA-C alleles having the fewest. In a later analysis, several top co-occurrence clusters were reported to appear linked to parvovirus B19, influenza, CMV and Epstein-Barr virus. Because HLA typing was missing for some donors at each locus, association tests included only the typed subset. In a later analysis, most CMV-associated TCR beta chains were found to appear HLA-restricted, with HLA associations seemingly driven largely by CMV exposure. Roughly uniform sequencing depth across donors was assumed in presence/absence analyses, although this assumption may not hold. Broadly in line with IMGT annotations, most TCR beta V segments showed up in productive rearrangements about 87% or about 30% of the time in an earlier analysis of approximately 640 of the donors. A further reported finding was that TCR beta sequences accurately predicted the HLA-A and HLA-B alleles for most subjects in the first cohort. In both the original and validation cohorts, the classifier was reported to diagnose cytomegalovirus status with high specificity and sensitivity. A cluster of highly shared sequence variants was judged likely to represent a technical artifact of the sequencing pipeline. Strong co-occurrence of HLA alleles, especially DR and DQ, made assigning TCR associations to individual alleles difficult. According to a later genetic analysis, donors in an Asian-associated ancestry cluster had fewer N-insertions in productive TCRs than the roughly 670-donor mean.

The germline V gene gives CDR1 as SGHTA and CDR2 as FQGTGA. V drops 2 bases and J drops 5 bases, leaving 13 bases in between. The CDR3 starts with the cysteine, ends with the phenylalanine, and has 14 residues. Just CDR3 DNA is preserved here, 42 bases in frame from base 1. The cohort was made up of several hundred healthy bone marrow donors. Cohort members were all nominally healthy when sampled, although unrecorded immune exposures were likely present. The donor tested CMV seronegative and was one of the 352 seronegative cohort members. Each donor provided a peripheral blood sample, and peripheral blood mononuclear cells were used for TCR beta sequencing. Genomic DNA was extracted from the blood cell samples with the Qiagen DNeasy Blood Extraction Kit. A single count supports this clone. Its antigen has not been determined. Base quality data are lacking; no much larger clone is found one base away.

The library relied on the immunoSEQ multiplex PCR assay. For the multiplex PCR, a mixture combining 60 forward primers for TCR Vbeta segments and 13 reverse primers for TCR Jbeta segments was used. The CDR3 region of rearranged TCR beta genes was amplified from genomic DNA with a multiplex PCR assay. On the Illumina HiSeq System, the amplified TCR beta libraries were sequenced as 87-base-pair reads. The paper's data handling went like this. Across the 500 to 700 repertoires, a later analysis counted tens of millions of unique TCR beta chains, roughly 11 million of which were shared by at least two donors. To remove PCR and sequencing errors, raw reads were error-corrected and collapsed into unique sequences using a nearest-neighbor algorithm that merged closely related sequences. V, D and J gene segments were assigned by aligning CDR3 sequences to IMGT reference sequences. For a sequence to be retained, a match of at least six nucleotides was required to both a V gene segment and a J gene segment. Rearrangements were classified as productive when the CDR3 lacked stop codons and remained in frame with V and J, and all other rearrangements were classified as non-productive. Following IMGT convention, CDR3 was defined as the stretch from the second conserved V-encoded cysteine up to the conserved J-encoded phenylalanine. Sequences without an unambiguous match to a single V gene segment were excluded from the earlier analysis of approximately 560 of the donors. In an earlier analysis of approximately 560 of the donors, a V segment was called functional when productive rearrangements were above 56.7%, and segregating when the standard deviation between donors exceeded 5%. To diagnose cytomegalovirus status from the catalog of TCR beta chain sequences, a statistical classification framework was built. V and J gene assignment, in a later analysis, came from comparing TCR nucleotide sequences with IMGT/GENE-DB human TR gene sequences. Using the TCRdist pipeline, a later analysis assigned CDR3 sequences along with most-parsimonious VDJ recombination scenarios. A later analysis defined each TCR beta chain by its CDR3 amino acid sequence plus V-gene family, and excluded reads lacking a unique V-gene family. A later analysis removed 500 to 650 highly shared, low-generation-probability nucleotide sequences to deal with suspected cross-contamination and a sequencing artifact. For each public chain, a later analysis derived a clonal expansion index from normalized ranks of inferred template counts within each repertoire. Generation probabilities in a later analysis came from a VDJ recombination model fitted to out-of-frame rearrangements, and those results were checked against IGoR. A later analysis scored TCR-TCR, TCR-HLA and TCR-CMV co-occurrence with hypergeometric tests, applying a repertoire-size bias correction to TCR pairs. To estimate false discovery rates, a later analysis permuted the HLA or CMV assignments 20 times. A later analysis grouped co-occurring TCRs with DBSCAN, adding TCRdist sequence similarity when clustering within HLA-allele-positive subsets. Co-occurrence clustering excluded repertoires with fewer than 30,000 or more than 120,000 public chains, plus five with anomalous nucleotide sharing. TCRdb obtained this table from immuneACCESS and retained in-frame rearrangements with V and J assigned. These tables miss some clones; where compared with another copy, unresolved V genes account for less than half of the shortfall, and the remainder is unexplained. D and trimming come from the DNA, and the V and J calls and clone size come from that table. In all, the sample holds 150,000 to 200,000 clones, and 70% to 90% of those were seen once. About 2.2% of the sample is held by the ten biggest clonotypes.

The source of this sequence is a woman younger than 45 in good health and CMV-seronegative. The chain is made from TRBV7-3 and TRBJ2-7; the D gene is not confidently resolved. What was sequenced was PBMCs. In nucleotide form, the sequence is TGTGCCAGCAGCTTACGGTACACCAGCGACGAGCAGTACTTC. Protein translation: CASSLRYTSDEQYF.